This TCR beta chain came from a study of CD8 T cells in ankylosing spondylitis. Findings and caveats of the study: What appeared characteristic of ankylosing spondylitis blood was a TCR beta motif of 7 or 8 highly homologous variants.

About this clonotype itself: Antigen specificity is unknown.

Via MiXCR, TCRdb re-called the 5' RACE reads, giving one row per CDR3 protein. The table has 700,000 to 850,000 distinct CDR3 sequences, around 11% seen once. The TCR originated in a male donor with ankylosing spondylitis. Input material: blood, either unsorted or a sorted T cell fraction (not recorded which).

The CDR3 region has the DNA TGTGCCAGCAGTGTATTAAGCAGGACCGGGGAGCTGTTTTTT. It codes for CASSVLSRTGELFF. The chain links TRBV2 to TRBJ2-2; D not certain. The CDR3 spans 14 residues. CDR1 and CDR2 (germline): SNHLY, FYNNEI. Deletions cut 4 bases from V and 5 bases from J, with 11 bases between.